This T cell receptor (beta chain) is drawn from a study of T cells in Graves' hyperthyroidism and ophthalmopathy. This clonotype was seen at least ten times. RNA transcripts yielded amplified TCR beta CDR3 regions. HTBI primers were the set used in a first-round RT-PCR of the TCR CDR3. TCRdb ran MiXCR on the multiplex PCR reads and lists one entry per CDR3 protein. The sample holds 500,000 or so distinct CDR3 sequences, around 15% seen once. CDR3 size: 13 residues. V lost 0 bases and J 11 bases, leaving 13 bases between the germline ends. The germline CDR1 and CDR2 sequences are GTSNPN and SVGIG (reference sequence).

Sequencing input: blood. This sequence joins TRBV30 and TRBJ1-4, with D unresolved. This TCR was recovered from a woman in her 30s with Graves' ophthalmopathy. The CDR3 DNA sequence: TGTGCCTGGAGTGTAGCGGGGAAGGAGAAACTGTTTTTT. It translates to CAWSVAGKEKLFF.